The 5 T cell receptor beta chains listed next were all sequenced from one sample in a study of CD8 T cells in Susac syndrome. With random hexamers, 0.5 to 1 ug RNA was reverse transcribed. Using its own MiXCR run on the immunoSEQ multiplex PCR reads, TCRdb lists one record per CDR3 protein. The sample lists about 130,000 distinct CDR3 sequences; around nine tenths were seen once. The sample consisted of CD8+ T cells from PBMCs. The receptors derive from a human donor with multiple sclerosis.

V and J are TRBV3-1 and TRBJ2-1; 7 positions agree with TRBD2. The ends lost 0 bases at V and 6 bases at J; junction bases unmatched: 14. Germline assignment: CDR1 LGHDT and CDR2 YNNKEL (reference sequence). The CDR3 length is 18 residues. The CDR3 DNA sequence: TGTGCCAGCAGCCAAGATCCCCCTCACGGGGGAGGGCCCAATGAGCAGTTCTTC. Residues: CASSQDPPHGGGPNEQFF.

The J gene is TRBJ2-7, the V gene TRBV13; D is undetermined. CDR3 length: 14 amino acids. The V gene lost 0 bases and the J gene lost 3 bases, with 9 bases spanning the gap. Per the germline V gene, CDR1 is PRHDT and CDR2 is FYEKMQ (reference sequence). The CDR3 loop is CASSLGQTRYEQYF. The DNA for the CDR3 is TGTGCCAGCAGCTTAGGTCAGACCCGCTACGAGCAGTACTTC.

The chain recombines TRBV24-1 with TRBJ1-5, with D perhaps TRBD1 (5 bases). Germline assignment: CDR1 KGHDR and CDR2 SFDVKD. V lost 9 bases and J 1 base, leaving 27 bases between the germline ends. This CDR3 is built from 19 residues. CDR3 in DNA: TGTGCCACCGGGCTGAGGCAGGGAGGCGGCCTAGGGAGCAATCAGCCCCAGCATTTT. It encodes CATGLRQGGGLGSNQPQHF.

This chain links TRBV16 with TRBJ2-1; 9 bases line up with TRBD2. The CDR3 has 19 amino acids. Germline CDR1 and CDR2: KGHSY and FQNENV. With V trimmed by 8 bases and J by 0 bases, 17 bases remained unmatched. CDR3 DNA sequence: TGTGCCAGCCTGGGTCAGACTAGCGGCGCTCGTAGCTCCTACAATGAGCAGTTCTTC. Translating it yields CASLGQTSGARSSYNEQFF.

The chain employs TRBV29-1 and TRBJ1-1; tentatively, D is TRBD1 (5 bases). V was trimmed by 6 bases and J by 1 base, leaving 6 bases between them. Per the germline V gene, CDR1 is SQVTM and CDR2 is ANQGSEA. This CDR3 contains 11 residues. The CDR3: CSVGQNTEAFF. The CDR3 nucleotides read TGCAGCGTAGGACAGAACACTGAAGCTTTCTTT. Full variable domain (missing parts from reference TRBV29-1 and TRBJ1-1): SAVISQKPSRDICQRGTSLTIQCQVDSQVTMMFWYRQQPGQSLTLIATANQGSEATYESGFVIDKFPISRPNLTFSTLTVSNMSPEDSSIYLCSVGQNTEAFFGQGTRLTVV.